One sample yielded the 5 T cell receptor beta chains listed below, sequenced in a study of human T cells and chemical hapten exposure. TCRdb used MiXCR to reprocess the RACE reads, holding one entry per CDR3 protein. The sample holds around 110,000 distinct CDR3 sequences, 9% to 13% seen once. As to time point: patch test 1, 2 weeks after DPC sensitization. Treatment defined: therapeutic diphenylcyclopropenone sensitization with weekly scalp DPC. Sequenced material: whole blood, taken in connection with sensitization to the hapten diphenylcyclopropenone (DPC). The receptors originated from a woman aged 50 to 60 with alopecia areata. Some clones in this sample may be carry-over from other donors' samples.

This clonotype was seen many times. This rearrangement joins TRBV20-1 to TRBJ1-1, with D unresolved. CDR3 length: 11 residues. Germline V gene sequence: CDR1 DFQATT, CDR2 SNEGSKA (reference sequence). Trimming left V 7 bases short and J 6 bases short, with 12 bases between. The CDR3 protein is CSVLGMAEAFF. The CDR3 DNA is TGCAGTGTTTTGGGAATGGCTGAAGCTTTCTTT.

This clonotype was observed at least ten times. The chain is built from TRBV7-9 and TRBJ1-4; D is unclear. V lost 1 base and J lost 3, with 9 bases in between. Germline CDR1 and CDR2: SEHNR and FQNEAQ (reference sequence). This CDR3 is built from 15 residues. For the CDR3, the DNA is TGTGCCAGCAGCTTAGACGCAGTCGCTAATGAAAAACTGTTTTTT. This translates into CASSLDAVANEKLFF.

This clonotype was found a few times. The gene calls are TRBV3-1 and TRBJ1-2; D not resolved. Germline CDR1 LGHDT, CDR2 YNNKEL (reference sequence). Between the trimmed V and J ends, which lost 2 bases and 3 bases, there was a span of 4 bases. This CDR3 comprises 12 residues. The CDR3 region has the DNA TGTGCCAGCAGCCAACCCGACTATGGCTACACCTTC. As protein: CASSQPDYGYTF.

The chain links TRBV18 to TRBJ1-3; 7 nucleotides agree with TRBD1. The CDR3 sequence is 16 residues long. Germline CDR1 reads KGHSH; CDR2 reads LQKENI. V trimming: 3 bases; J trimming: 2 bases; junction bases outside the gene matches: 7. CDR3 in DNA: TGTGCCAGCTCACCCGGACAGGTACCCACTGGAAACACCATATATTTT. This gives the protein CASSPGQVPTGNTIYF. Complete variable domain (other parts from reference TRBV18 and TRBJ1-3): NAGVMQNPRHLVRRRGQEARLRCSPMKGHSHVYWYRQLPEEGLKFMVYLQKENIIDESGMPKERFSAEFPKEGPSILRIQQVVRGDSAAYFCASSPGQVPTGNTIYFGEGSWLTVV.

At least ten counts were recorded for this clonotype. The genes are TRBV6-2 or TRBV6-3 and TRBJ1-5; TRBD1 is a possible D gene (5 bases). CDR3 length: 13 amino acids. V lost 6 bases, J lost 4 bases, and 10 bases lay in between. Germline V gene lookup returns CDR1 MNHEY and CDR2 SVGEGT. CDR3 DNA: TGTGCCAGCAGCTTAGACAGAAATCAGCCCCAGCATTTT. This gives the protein CASSLDRNQPQHF.